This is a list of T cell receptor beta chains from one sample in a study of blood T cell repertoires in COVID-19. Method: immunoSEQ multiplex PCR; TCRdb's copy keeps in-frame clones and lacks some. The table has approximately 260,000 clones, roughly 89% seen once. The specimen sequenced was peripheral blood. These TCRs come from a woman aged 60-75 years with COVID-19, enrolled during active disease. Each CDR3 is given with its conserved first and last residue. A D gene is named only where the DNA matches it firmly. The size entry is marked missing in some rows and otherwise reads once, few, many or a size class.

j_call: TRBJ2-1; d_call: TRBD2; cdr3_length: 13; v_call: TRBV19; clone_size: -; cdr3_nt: TGTGCCAGTAGTATTTTACTAGCGGGTGAGCAGTTCTTC; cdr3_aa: CASSILLAGEQFF
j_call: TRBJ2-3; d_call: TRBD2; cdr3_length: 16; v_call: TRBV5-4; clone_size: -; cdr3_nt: TGTGCCAGCAGCTTACTAGCGGGGGCCAGCACAGATACGCAGTATTTT; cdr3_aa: CASSLLAGASTDTQYF
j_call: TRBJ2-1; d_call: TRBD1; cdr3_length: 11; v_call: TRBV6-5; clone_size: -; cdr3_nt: TGTGCCAGCAGCACGGACAGGGTTCGGTTCTTC; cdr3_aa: CASSTDRVRFF
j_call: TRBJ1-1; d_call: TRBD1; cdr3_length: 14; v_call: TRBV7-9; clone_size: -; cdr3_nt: TGTGCCAGCAGCTTAGACGGGACAGGGGTCGGAGCTTTCTTT; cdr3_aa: CASSLDGTGVGAFF
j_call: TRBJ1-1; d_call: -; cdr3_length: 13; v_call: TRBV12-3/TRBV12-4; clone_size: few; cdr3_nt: TGTGCCAGCAGTCCAGGGATGAACACTGAAGCTTTCTTT; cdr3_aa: CASSPGMNTEAFF
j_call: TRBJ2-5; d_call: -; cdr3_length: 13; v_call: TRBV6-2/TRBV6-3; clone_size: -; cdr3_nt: TGTGCCAGCAGTTCTCAGGGGCCCGGAACCCAGTACTTC; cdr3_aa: CASSSQGPGTQYF
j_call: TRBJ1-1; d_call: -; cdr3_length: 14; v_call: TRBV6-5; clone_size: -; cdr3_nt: TGTGCCAGCAGCCAGGGACTCGGAAGCACTGAAGCTTTCTTT; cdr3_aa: CASSQGLGSTEAFF
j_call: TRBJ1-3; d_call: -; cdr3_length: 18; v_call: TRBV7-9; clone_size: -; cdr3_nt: TGTGCCAGCAGCCAACGTTGGGAGTCACGGCAACTCGGAAACACCATATATTTT; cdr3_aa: CASSQRWESRQLGNTIYF
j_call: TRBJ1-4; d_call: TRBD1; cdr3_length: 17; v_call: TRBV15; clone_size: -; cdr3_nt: TGTGCCACCAGCAGAGGCGACGAGGGACAGAGCAATGAAAAACTGTTTTTT; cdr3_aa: CATSRGDEGQSNEKLFF
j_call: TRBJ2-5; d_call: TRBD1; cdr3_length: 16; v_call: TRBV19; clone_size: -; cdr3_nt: TGTGCCAGTAGTATTCCGGGACAGGGGGCCGGGGAGACCCAGTACTTC; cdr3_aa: CASSIPGQGAGETQYF
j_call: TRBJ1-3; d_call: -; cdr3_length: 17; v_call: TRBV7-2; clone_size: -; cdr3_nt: TGTGCCAGCAGCTTAGTTGGGGAGGGACTCTCTGGAAACACCATATATTTT; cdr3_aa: CASSLVGEGLSGNTIYF
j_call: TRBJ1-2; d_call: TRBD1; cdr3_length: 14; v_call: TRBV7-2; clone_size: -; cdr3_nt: TGTGCCAGCAGCGTCCCGGGACAGGTCTATGGCTACACCTTC; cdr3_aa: CASSVPGQVYGYTF
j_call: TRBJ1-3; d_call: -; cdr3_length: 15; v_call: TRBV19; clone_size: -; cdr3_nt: TGTGCCAGTCGGGGTGGAAGGTTCTCTGGAAACACCATATATTTT; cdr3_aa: CASRGGRFSGNTIYF
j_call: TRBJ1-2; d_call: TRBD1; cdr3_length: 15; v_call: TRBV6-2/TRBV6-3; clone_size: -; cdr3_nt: TGTGCCAGCAGTTTGGAGGGGGCGTCGATCTATGGCTACACCTTC; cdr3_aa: CASSLEGASIYGYTF
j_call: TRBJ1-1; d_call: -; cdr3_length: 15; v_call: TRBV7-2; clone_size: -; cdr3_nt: TGTGCCAGCAGCTCGAGGGGGTGGGGCAACACTGAAGCTTTCTTT; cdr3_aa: CASSSRGWGNTEAFF
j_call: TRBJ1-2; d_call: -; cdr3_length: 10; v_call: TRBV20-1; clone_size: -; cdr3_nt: TGCAGTGCTAGGTTTGGCGGCTACACCTTC; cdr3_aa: CSARFGGYTF
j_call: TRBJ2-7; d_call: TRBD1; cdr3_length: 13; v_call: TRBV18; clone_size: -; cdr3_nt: TGTGCCAGCTCACTTAGACAGGGCTACGAGCAGTACTTC; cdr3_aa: CASSLRQGYEQYF
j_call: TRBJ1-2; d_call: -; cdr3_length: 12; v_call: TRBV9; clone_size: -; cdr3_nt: TGTGCCAGCAGCGTAGTGAGAGGAGGCTACACCTTC; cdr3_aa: CASSVVRGGYTF
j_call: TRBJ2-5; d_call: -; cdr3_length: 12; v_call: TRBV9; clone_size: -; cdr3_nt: TGTGCCAGCAGCGTAGGAATCGGGACCCAGTACTTC; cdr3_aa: CASSVGIGTQYF
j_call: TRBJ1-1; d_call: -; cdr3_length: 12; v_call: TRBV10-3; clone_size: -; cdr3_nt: TGTGCCATCGCTGCGATGAACACTGAAGCTTTCTTT; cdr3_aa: CAIAAMNTEAFF
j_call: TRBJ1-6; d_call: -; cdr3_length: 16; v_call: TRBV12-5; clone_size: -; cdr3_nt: TGTGCTAGTGGTTCCGCGCCGACAGGTGTTTATTCACCCCTCCACTTT; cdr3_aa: CASGSAPTGVYSPLHF
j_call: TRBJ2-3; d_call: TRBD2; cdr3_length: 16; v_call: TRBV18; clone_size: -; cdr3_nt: TGTGCCAGCTCACGTGATCCGGGGGGGTCTACAGATACGCAGTATTTT; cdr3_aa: CASSRDPGGSTDTQYF
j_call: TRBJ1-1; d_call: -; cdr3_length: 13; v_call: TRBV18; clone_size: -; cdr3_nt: TGTGCCAGCTCACATGACAGGAACACTGAAGCTTTCTTT; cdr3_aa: CASSHDRNTEAFF
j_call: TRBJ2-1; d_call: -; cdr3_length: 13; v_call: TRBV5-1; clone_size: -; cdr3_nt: TGCGCCAGCAGCTTGCCCTCTTACAGTGAGCAGTTCTTC; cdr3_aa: CASSLPSYSEQFF
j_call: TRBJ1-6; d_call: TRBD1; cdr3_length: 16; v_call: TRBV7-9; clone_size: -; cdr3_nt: TGTGCCAGCAGCTTAGCGTCCGGACAGGGCAATTCACCCCTCCACTTT; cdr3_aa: CASSLASGQGNSPLHF
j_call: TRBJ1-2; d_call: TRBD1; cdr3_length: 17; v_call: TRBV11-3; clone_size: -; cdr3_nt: TGTGCCAGCAGCCTTCTCCCCCCTCAGGGGGCGGAATATGGCTACACCTTC; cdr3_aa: CASSLLPPQGAEYGYTF
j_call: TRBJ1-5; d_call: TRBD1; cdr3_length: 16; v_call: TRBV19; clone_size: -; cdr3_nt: TGTGCCAGTAGGACCCGGGCAGGGGGCCGCAATCAGCCCCAGCATTTT; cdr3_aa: CASRTRAGGRNQPQHF
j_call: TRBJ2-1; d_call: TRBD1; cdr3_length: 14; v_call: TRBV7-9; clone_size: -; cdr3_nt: TGTGCCAGCACCTTGACAGGGGGCAGAAATGAGCAGTTCTTC; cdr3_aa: CASTLTGGRNEQFF
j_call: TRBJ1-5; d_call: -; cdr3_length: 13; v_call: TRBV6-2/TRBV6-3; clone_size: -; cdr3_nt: TGTGCCAGCAGTTCGCGGTCGAATCAGCCCCAGCATTTT; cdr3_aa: CASSSRSNQPQHF
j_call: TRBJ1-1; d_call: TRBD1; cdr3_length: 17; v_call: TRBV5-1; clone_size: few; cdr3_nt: TGCGCCAGCAGCTTACGAACATTAATAACAGGGGAGACTGAAGCTTTCTTT; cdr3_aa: CASSLRTLITGETEAFF
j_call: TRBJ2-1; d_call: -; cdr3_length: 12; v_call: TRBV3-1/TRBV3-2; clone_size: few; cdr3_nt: TGTGCCAGCAGCCAAGGCGTATATGAGCAGTTCTTC; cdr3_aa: CASSQGVYEQFF
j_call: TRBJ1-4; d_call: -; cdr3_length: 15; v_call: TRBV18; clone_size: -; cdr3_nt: TGTGCCAGCTCACCCGACAGGCTAACTAATGAAAAACTGTTTTTT; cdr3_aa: CASSPDRLTNEKLFF
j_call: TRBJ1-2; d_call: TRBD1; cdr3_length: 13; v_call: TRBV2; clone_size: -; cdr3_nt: TGTGCCAGCACAAACAGGGGTTACTATGGCTACACCTTC; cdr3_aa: CASTNRGYYGYTF
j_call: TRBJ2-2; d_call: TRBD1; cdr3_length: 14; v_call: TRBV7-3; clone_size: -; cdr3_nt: TGTGCCAGCAGCCGGGACAGATACACCGGGGAGCTGTTTTTT; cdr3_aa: CASSRDRYTGELFF
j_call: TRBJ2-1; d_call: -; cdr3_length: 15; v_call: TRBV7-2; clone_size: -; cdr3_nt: TGTGCCAGCAGCAGACTTCAGACTAGTCCCAGTGAGCAGTTCTTC; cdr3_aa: CASSRLQTSPSEQFF
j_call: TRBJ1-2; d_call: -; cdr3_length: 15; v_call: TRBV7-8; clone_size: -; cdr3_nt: TGTGCCAGCAGCTGGGGCGGCAGCGTTAACTATGGCTACACCTTC; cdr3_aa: CASSWGGSVNYGYTF
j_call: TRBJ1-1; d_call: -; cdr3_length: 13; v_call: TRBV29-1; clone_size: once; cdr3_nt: TGCAGCGTTGAAAGCTTGAGTTGGACTGAAGCTTTCTTT; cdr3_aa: CSVESLSWTEAFF
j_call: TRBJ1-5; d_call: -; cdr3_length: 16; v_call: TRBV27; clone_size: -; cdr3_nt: TGTGCCAGCAGTTCGACAGTTCCGAGTTACAATCAGCCCCAGCATTTT; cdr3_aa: CASSSTVPSYNQPQHF
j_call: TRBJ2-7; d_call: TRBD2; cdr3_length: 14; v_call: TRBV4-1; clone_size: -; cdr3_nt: TGCGCCAGCAGCCAGGCGGGACTAGCCTACGAGCAGTACTTC; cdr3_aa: CASSQAGLAYEQYF
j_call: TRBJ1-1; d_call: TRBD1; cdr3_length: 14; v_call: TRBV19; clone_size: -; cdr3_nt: TGTGCCAGTAGTACCCAGGGGGTAAGCCTTAAAGCTTTCTTT; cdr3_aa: CASSTQGVSLKAFF
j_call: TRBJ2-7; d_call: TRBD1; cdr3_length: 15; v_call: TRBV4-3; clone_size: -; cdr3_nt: TGCGCCAGCAGCCAAAGGACAGGCAGCTCCTACGAGCAGTACTTC; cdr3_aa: CASSQRTGSSYEQYF
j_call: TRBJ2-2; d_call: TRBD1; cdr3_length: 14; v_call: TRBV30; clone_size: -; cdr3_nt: TGTGCCTGGAGTGTTCAGGGGGCCACCGGGGAGCTGTTTTTT; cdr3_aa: CAWSVQGATGELFF
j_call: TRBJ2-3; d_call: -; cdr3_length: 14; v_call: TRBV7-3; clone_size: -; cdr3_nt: TGTGCCAGCAGCTTGAACCCTAACACAGATACGCAGTATTTT; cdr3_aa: CASSLNPNTDTQYF
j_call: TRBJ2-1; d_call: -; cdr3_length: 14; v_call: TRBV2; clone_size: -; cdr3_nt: TGTGCCAGCAGGGCCACCGGAGGGGCCAATGAGCAGTTCTTC; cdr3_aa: CASRATGGANEQFF
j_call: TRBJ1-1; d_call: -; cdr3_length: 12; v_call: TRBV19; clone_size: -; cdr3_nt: TGTGCCAGTACTGAGGGGAACACTGAAGCTTTCTTT; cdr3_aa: CASTEGNTEAFF
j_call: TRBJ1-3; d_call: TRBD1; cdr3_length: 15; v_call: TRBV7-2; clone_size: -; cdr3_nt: TGTGCCAGCAGCCCCACAGGGGGCGTTGGAAACACCATATATTTT; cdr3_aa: CASSPTGGVGNTIYF
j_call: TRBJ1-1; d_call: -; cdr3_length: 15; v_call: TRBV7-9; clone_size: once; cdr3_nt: TGTGCCAGCAGCCCCGTGGGGGGGGAGTACACTGAAGCTTTCTTT; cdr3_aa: CASSPVGGEYTEAFF
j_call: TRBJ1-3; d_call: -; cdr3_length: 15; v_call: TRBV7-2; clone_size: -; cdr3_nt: TGTGCCAGCAGCCCCCAGTCTTGGGGCGGAAACACCATATATTTT; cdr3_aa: CASSPQSWGGNTIYF